The 9 T cell receptor beta chains below come from one sample, sequenced in a study of T cell responses to AZD1222 COVID-19 vaccine. TCRdb's table, derived via immunoSEQ multiplex PCR, lists solely in-frame clones and lacks some. The table for this sample gives more than 110,000 clones. Sequencing was carried out using peripheral blood. The origin of the receptors is an adult in good health.

The chain combines TRBV27 with TRBJ1-4; D call uncertain. There are 14 residues in the CDR3. CDR1 and CDR2 (germline): MNHEY, SMNVEV (reference sequence). V lost 3 bases, J lost 6 bases, and 11 bases lay in between. DNA for the CDR3: TGTGCCAGCAGTTTCTGGTCCGGGGATGAAAAACTGTTTTTT. This translates into CASSFWSGDEKLFF. The full variable domain, its missing parts supplied by reference TRBV27 and TRBJ1-4, is EAQVTQNPRYLITVTGKKLTVTCSQNMNHEYMSWYRQDPGLGLRQIYYSMNVEVTDKGDVPEGYKVSRKEKRNFPLILESPSPNQTSLYFCASSFWSGDEKLFFGSGTQLSVL.

The gene calls are TRBV28 and TRBJ1-2; a possible D gene is TRBD1 (5 bases). The V gene lost 4 bases and the J gene lost 5 bases, with 14 bases spanning the gap. The CDR3 is 14 amino acids. CDR1 and CDR2 (germline): MDHEN, SYDVKM. The CDR3 reads CASSSPPGSYGYTF. As DNA, the CDR3 is TGTGCCAGCAGTTCCCCCCCAGGGTCTTATGGCTACACCTTC.

The chain links TRBV7-7 to TRBJ1-5; 7 positions agree with TRBD1. The CDR3 totals 15 residues. Germline V lookup: CDR1 SSHAT, CDR2 FNYEAQ (reference sequence). Losses at the gene ends were 3 bases for V and 3 bases for J; bases not matched to a gene: 5. CDR3 sequence (DNA): TGTGCCAGCAGCTTGGGGACAGCTTTCAATCAGCCCCAGCATTTT. Translation gives CASSLGTAFNQPQHF.

The CDR3 is CASSGTATGNTIYF. As DNA, the CDR3 is TGTGCCAGCAGTGGGACAGCCACTGGAAACACCATATATTTT. This rearrangement joins TRBV7-2 to TRBJ1-3; 7 bases agree with TRBD1. This CDR3 region has 14 residues. Looked up from germline, CDR1 is SGHTA and CDR2 is FQGNSA. J gave up 2 bases and V 6 bases, and 4 bases lay outside the gene matches. The complete variable domain, with remaining parts taken from reference TRBV7-2 and TRBJ1-3, reads GAGVSQSPSNKVTEKGKDVELRCDPISGHTALYWYRQSLGQGLEFLIYFQGNSAPDKSGLPSDRFSAERTGGSVSTLTIQRTQQEDSAVYLCASSGTATGNTIYFGEGSWLTVV.

The V gene is TRBV28, the J gene TRBJ1-1; 10 nucleotides agree with TRBD1. V lost 2 bases to trimming and J lost 5 bases; unmatched junction nucleotides: 5. Germline V gives CDR1 MDHEN, CDR2 SYDVKM. There are 15 residues in the CDR3. The CDR3, as DNA: TGTGCCAGCAGTTTAGGGACAGGGGTGGGTACTGAAGCTTTCTTT. Protein product: CASSLGTGVGTEAFF.

The chain links TRBV3-1 (or the pseudogene TRBV3-2) to TRBJ1-1; weak D call: TRBD1 (6 bases). Germline V CDR1 and CDR2: LGHDT, YNNKEL (reference sequence). The CDR3 runs to 18 residues. V was cut by 0 bases and J by 0 bases, with 17 bases left in between. The CDR3 is CASSQERGRDIMNTEAFF. CDR3 nucleotide sequence: TGTGCCAGCAGCCAAGAAAGGGGGAGGGATATCATGAACACTGAAGCTTTCTTT.

The chain links TRBV27 to TRBJ1-2, with TRBD1 matching over 9 bases. With 5 bases clipped from V and 4 bases from J, the junction kept 14 bases outside the gene matches. The CDR3 contains 17 residues. Germline V gene sequence: CDR1 MNHEY, CDR2 SMNVEV (reference sequence). CDR3 nucleotide sequence: TGTGCCAGCAGTCCTGGGGTCCCGACAGGGGGGCTCTATGGCTACACCTTC. Translating it yields CASSPGVPTGGLYGYTF.

The CDR3 region is CASSHYNGPNTEAFF. CDR3 nucleotides: TGTGCCAGCAGCCATTACAACGGACCGAACACTGAAGCTTTCTTT. The chain carries TRBV3-1 (or the pseudogene TRBV3-2) and TRBJ1-1; D is unresolved. The CDR3 extends over 15 amino acids. Germline V lookup: CDR1 LGHDT, CDR2 YNNKEL (reference sequence). V gave up 3 bases and J gave up 1 base, with 12 bases separating them.

This chain links TRBV5-1 with TRBJ2-1, with no clear D. The CDR3 length is 15 residues. Germline CDR1 and CDR2: SGHRS and YFSETQ. V gave up 5 bases and J gave up 6 bases, with 18 bases separating them. The CDR3 loop is CASSITGDATNEQFF. The CDR3 nucleotides read TGCGCCAGCAGTATCACCGGAGACGCCACCAATGAGCAGTTCTTC.